Shown below are 32 T cell receptor beta chains from a single sample sequenced in a study of blood T cell repertoires in COVID-19. The data were produced by immunoSEQ multiplex PCR, yet TCRdb's version contains in-frame clones alone and is incomplete. Here the sample spans 200,000 to 250,000 clones, roughly 75% being singletons. The specimen sequenced was peripheral blood. The receptor set was obtained from a woman between 70 and 85 years old with acute or convalescent COVID-19.

The chain recombines TRBV30 with TRBJ1-2, with D perhaps matching TRBD1 (6 bases). CDR3 length: 16 amino acids. CDR1 and CDR2 from the germline V gene are GTSNPN and SVGIG (reference sequence). V was trimmed by 3 bases and J by 0 bases, leaving 17 bases between them. CDR3 nucleotides: TGTGCCTGGAGGGGGCAGGGGTACGGCCCTAACTATGGCTACACCTTC. This encodes CAWRGQGYGPNYGYTF.

V is TRBV7-2 and J is TRBJ1-2, with a tentative D call TRBD1 (5 bases). The CDR3 totals 13 residues. Per germline, CDR1 SGHTA and CDR2 FQGNSA. V gave up 10 bases and J gave up 1 base, with 13 bases separating them. The DNA for the CDR3 is TGTGCCACCTCGGGAGGGGTTAACTATGGCTACACCTTC. Translating it yields CATSGGVNYGYTF. Drawing the rest from reference TRBV7-2 and TRBJ1-2, the complete variable domain is GAGVSQSPSNKVTEKGKDVELRCDPISGHTALYWYRQSLGQGLEFLIYFQGNSAPDKSGLPSDRFSAERTGGSVSTLTIQRTQQEDSAVYLCATSGGVNYGYTFGSGTRLTVV.

The rearrangement uses TRBV9 and TRBJ2-1; 15 nucleotides line up with TRBD2. This CDR3 comprises 17 residues. Germline values: CDR1 SGDLS, CDR2 YYNGEE. The V and J ends lost 4 bases and 6 bases, in that order; junction bases with no gene match: 8. CDR3 loop: CASSPRRGLAGGNEQFF. The CDR3 DNA reads TGTGCCAGCAGCCCCCGGAGGGGACTAGCGGGGGGCAATGAGCAGTTCTTC.

The chain recombines TRBV19 with TRBJ1-2; D remains unclear. The ends were cut back, 3 bases at V and 7 bases at J, with 6 bases in the middle. The CDR3 has 11 residues. From germline, CDR1 is LNHDA and CDR2 SQIVND (reference sequence). CDR3 region: CASSIRGGYTF. DNA for the CDR3: TGTGCCAGTAGTATCCGCGGTGGCTACACCTTC.

This clone was recorded once. V gene TRBV19 combines with J gene TRBJ2-1; the D gene is possibly TRBD2 (7 bases). Germline CDR1 LNHDA, CDR2 SQIVND (reference sequence). This CDR3 is built from 15 residues. V gave up 6 bases and J gave up 4 bases, with 16 bases separating them. Here the CDR3 reads CASSDRRGPYNEQFF. CDR3 bases: TGTGCCAGTAGCGATCGGCGGGGGCCGTACAATGAGCAGTTCTTC.

This chain uses TRBV9 with TRBJ2-5; D is ambiguous. Trimming cost V 0 bases and J 9 bases, with 9 bases left between them. This CDR3 has 12 amino acids. The V gene's germline CDR1 is SGDLS and CDR2 YYNGEE. Here the CDR3 DNA reads TGTGCCAGCAGCGTAGGCGGTGAGGCCCAGTACTTC. Translated: CASSVGGEAQYF.

With respect to this clone: Distinct nucleotide sequences in the sample also encode this CDR3. The V call is TRBV3-1 (or the pseudogene TRBV3-2), the J call TRBJ2-5; tentatively, D is TRBD1 (5 bases). The CDR3 is 15 amino acids. Trimming took 0 bases from V and 1 from J, leaving 9 bases between them. Germline V gene lookup returns CDR1 LGHDT and CDR2 YNNKEL (reference sequence). The CDR3: CASSQEDSFQETQYF. Here the CDR3 DNA reads TGTGCCAGCAGCCAAGAAGACAGTTTCCAAGAGACCCAGTACTTC.

This chain's CDR3 is CASGPTSGSTDTQYF. The DNA for the CDR3 is TGTGCCAGCGGCCCTACTAGCGGGAGCACAGATACGCAGTATTTT. The V and J genes are TRBV6-2 or TRBV6-3 and TRBJ2-3, with TRBD2 matching 9 bases. CDR1 and CDR2 from the germline V gene are MNHEY and SVGEGT. CDR3 length: 15 amino acids. Germline trimming cut 8 bases from V and 0 bases from J; bases unmatched to any gene: 6.

The chain couples TRBV18 to TRBJ2-2; TRBD2 is a possible D gene (6 bases). This CDR3 comprises 15 residues. V was cut by 4 bases and J by 0 bases, with 9 bases left in between. Germline CDR1 is KGHSH and CDR2 is LQKENI. The CDR3 spells CASSRSGSNTGELFF. In DNA form, the CDR3 reads TGTGCCAGCTCACGAAGCGGGTCGAACACCGGGGAGCTGTTTTTT.

This sequence joins TRBV25-1 and TRBJ2-2; 7 nucleotides agree with TRBD2. The germline V gene encodes CDR1 MGHDK and CDR2 SYGVNS. The CDR3 length is 17 residues. Trimming took 3 bases from V and 4 from J; bases not matched to a gene: 11. CDR3 in amino acids: CASSEIPGLRGTGELFF. As DNA, the CDR3 is TGTGCCAGCAGTGAGATACCGGGACTACGGGGCACCGGGGAGCTGTTTTTT. The full variable domain, completed using reference TRBV25-1 and TRBJ2-2, is EADIYQTPRYLVIGTGKKITLECSQTMGHDKMYWYQQDPGMELHLIHYSYGVNSTEKGDLSSESTVSRIRTEHFPLTLESARPSHTSQYLCASSEIPGLRGTGELFFGEGSRLTVL.

This CDR3 reads CASREGTGGGNQPQHF. Here the CDR3 DNA reads TGTGCCAGCAGGGAGGGGACAGGGGGCGGAAATCAGCCCCAGCATTTT. This chain joins TRBV2 and TRBJ1-5, with 12 nucleotides matching TRBD1. Per the germline V gene, CDR1 is SNHLY and CDR2 is FYNNEI. This CDR3 is 16 amino acids long. V was clipped by 6 bases and J by 4 bases; unmatched bases: 7.

The chain uses TRBV29-1 and TRBJ2-4; 8 bases are shared with TRBD1. V shed 7 bases and J 8 bases; nucleotides not matched to a gene: 7. The CDR3 consists of 12 residues. Germline loops: CDR1 SQVTM, CDR2 ANQGSEA. The CDR3 region is CSARDRGYIQYF. Written as DNA, the CDR3 is TGCAGCGCAAGAGACAGGGGATACATTCAGTACTTC.

This clone has a handful of counts. V is TRBV30 and J is TRBJ1-2, with 9 bases identical to TRBD1. Germline CDR1 GTSNPN, CDR2 SVGIG (reference sequence). V shed 5 bases and J 4 bases; nucleotides not matched to a gene: 20. This CDR3 is built from 18 residues. CDR3: CAWAPIPGQGALSYGYTF. The CDR3 DNA reads TGTGCCTGGGCCCCAATACCGGGACAGGGCGCGCTGAGCTATGGCTACACCTTC.

This chain joins TRBV3-1 (or the pseudogene TRBV3-2) and TRBJ2-5, with D perhaps TRBD2 (5 bases). The germline CDR1 and CDR2 sequences are LGHDT and YNNKEL (reference sequence). The V gene lost 1 base and the J gene lost 7 bases, with 16 bases spanning the gap. The CDR3 sequence is 15 residues long. CDR3 region: CASSQGLEGWATQYF. The CDR3 DNA reads as TGTGCCAGCAGCCAAGGTCTCGAGGGATGGGCGACCCAGTACTTC.

The chain uses TRBV7-2 and TRBJ2-5, with 9 nucleotides matching TRBD2. The CDR3 length is 13 residues. Germline V CDR1 and CDR2: SGHTA, FQGNSA. Trimming at V came to 8 bases and at J to 9 bases, leaving 10 bases not matched to a gene. The CDR3: CASGLAGRGAQYF. The CDR3 coding sequence is TGTGCCAGCGGCCTAGCGGGGCGGGGGGCCCAGTACTTC.

CDR3: CASSQDRQGYDTQYF. CDR3 DNA: TGCGCCAGCAGCCAAGACCGTCAGGGCTACGATACGCAGTATTTT. The rearrangement uses TRBV4-3 and TRBJ2-3; possibly TRBD1 for D (5 bases). V lost 0 bases and J lost 6, with 13 bases in between. This CDR3 comprises 15 residues. From germline, CDR1 is LGHNA and CDR2 YSLEER.

V gene TRBV19 combines with J gene TRBJ2-5; D may be TRBD1 (6 bases). Germline CDR1 and CDR2: LNHDA and SQIVND (reference sequence). Trimming shortened V by 5 bases and J by 4 bases, and 11 bases separated the two germline ends. The CDR3 has 13 amino acids. This CDR3 reads CASSHREGETQYF. CDR3 DNA: TGTGCCAGTAGTCACAGGGAAGGAGAGACCCAGTACTTC.

The chain couples TRBV5-4 to TRBJ2-2; maybe TRBD2 (7 bases). This CDR3 has 16 amino acids. The V gene's germline CDR1 is SGHNT and CDR2 YYREEE (reference sequence). Trimming stripped 4 bases from V and 5 bases from J, with 18 bases between. CDR3 region: CASSPPRGPGTGELFF. CDR3 in DNA: TGTGCCAGCAGCCCGCCGCGGGGGCCCGGAACCGGGGAGCTGTTTTTT.

The chain recombines TRBV5-1 with TRBJ2-3; 11 nucleotides align to TRBD2. Germline V gene data show CDR1 as SGHRS and CDR2 as YFSETQ. Germline trimming cut 4 bases from V and 6 bases from J; bases unmatched to any gene: 4. CDR3 length: 14 amino acids. As DNA, the CDR3 is TGCGCCAGCAGCGGAACTAGCGGGGGTGATACGCAGTATTTT. Amino acid sequence: CASSGTSGGDTQYF.

The chain combines TRBV27 with TRBJ2-6; D is possibly TRBD1 (5 bases). The germline CDR1 and CDR2 sequences are MNHEY and SMNVEV (reference sequence). Trimming left V 2 bases short and J 0 bases short, with 14 bases between. The CDR3 has 18 residues. The CDR3 spells CASSLRWAGHSGANVLTF. The CDR3 DNA reads as TGTGCCAGCAGTTTAAGGTGGGCAGGGCACTCTGGGGCCAACGTCCTGACTTTC.

The chain employs TRBV29-1 and TRBJ2-2, with 11 bases lining up with TRBD1. The CDR3 spans 14 residues. V lost 3 bases to trimming and J lost 4 bases; unmatched junction nucleotides: 1. The germline CDR1 and CDR2 sequences are SQVTM and ANQGSEA. The DNA of the CDR3 is TGCAGCGTTGAGGGACAGGGGGGCACCGGGGAGCTGTTTTTT. Its protein product is CSVEGQGGTGELFF.

The V call is TRBV27, the J call TRBJ2-2; D may be TRBD1 (6 bases). V shed 0 bases and J shed 1 base, with 6 bases lying between them. Looked up from germline, CDR1 is MNHEY and CDR2 is SMNVEV (reference sequence). This CDR3 comprises 15 residues. CDR3 bases: TGTGCCAGCAGTTTATCACAGGGGAACACCGGGGAGCTGTTTTTT. This translates into CASSLSQGNTGELFF.

In the case of this clone: This sample also contains other DNA sequences that code for the same CDR3. The chain employs TRBV5-1 and TRBJ2-3, with D possibly being TRBD1 (6 bases). Trimming took off 0 bases at V and 0 bases at J, with 8 bases between the two ends. The germline CDR1 and CDR2 sequences are SGHRS and YFSETQ. The CDR3 loop spans 15 amino acids. The CDR3, as DNA: TGCGCCAGCAGCTTGGGACAGGTTAGCACAGATACGCAGTATTTT. This translates into CASSLGQVSTDTQYF.

This clone appeared a few times. The sample has other DNA sequences that encode this CDR3 too. V and J are TRBV30 and TRBJ1-1; D gene ambiguous. Germline loops: CDR1 GTSNPN, CDR2 SVGIG (reference sequence). Trimming pared 2 bases from V and 1 base from J, leaving 14 bases between. This CDR3 is 15 amino acids long. As DNA, the CDR3 is TGTGCCTGGAGTCCCCTTCGGGTGGGGAACACTGAAGCTTTCTTT. This codes for CAWSPLRVGNTEAFF.

The J gene is TRBJ1-4, the V gene TRBV6-2 or TRBV6-3, with no clear D. Trimming removed 0 bases from V and 4 bases from J, with 12 bases in between. Germline loops: CDR1 MNHEY, CDR2 SVGEGT. The CDR3 contains 16 residues. CDR3 sequence: CASSYSEADNNEKLFF. The CDR3 bases are TGTGCCAGCAGTTACTCGGAGGCAGACAATAATGAAAAACTGTTTTTT.

V and J are TRBV9 and TRBJ2-3; tentatively, D is TRBD1 (7 bases). The CDR3 covers 16 residues. The germline V gene encodes CDR1 SGDLS and CDR2 YYNGEE. V lost 2 bases, J lost 2 bases, and 15 bases lay in between. CDR3 in DNA: TGTGCCAGCAGCGTGGCAGGGGGGTTCCTCACAGATACGCAGTATTTT. Its translation: CASSVAGGFLTDTQYF.

This chain joins TRBV2 and TRBJ2-1; 9 bases line up with TRBD2. Germline assignment: CDR1 SNHLY and CDR2 FYNNEI. There are 16 residues in the CDR3. The ends lost 8 bases at V and 3 bases at J; junction bases unmatched: 11. The CDR3 region is CASLGTSKNLYNEQFF. The CDR3 nucleotides are TGTGCCAGCCTTGGGACTAGCAAAAACCTCTACAATGAGCAGTTCTTC.

This chain connects TRBV3-1 (or the pseudogene TRBV3-2) to TRBJ2-2; D uncertain. Germline loops: CDR1 LGHDT, CDR2 YNNKEL (reference sequence). This CDR3 region has 15 residues. Trimming left V 6 bases short and J 1 base short, with 12 bases between. Written as DNA, the CDR3 is TGTGCCAGCAGGCCACTCCAGGTGAACACCGGGGAGCTGTTTTTT. Translating gives CASRPLQVNTGELFF.

The chain is built from TRBV7-2 and TRBJ2-7, with TRBD2 matching over 9 bases. The V gene end was trimmed by 0 bases and the J gene end by 2 bases; junction bases not matched to a gene: 5. Germline CDR1 is SGHTA and CDR2 is FQGNSA. This CDR3 has 16 amino acids. The CDR3 DNA sequence: TGTGCCAGCAGCTTAGCAGGCGGGGGGGGAACCTACGAGCAGTACTTC. As protein: CASSLAGGGGTYEQYF.

This sequence joins TRBV19 and TRBJ1-1; perhaps TRBD1 as D (6 bases). This CDR3 comprises 11 residues. Germline assignment: CDR1 LNHDA and CDR2 SQIVND (reference sequence). V lost 7 bases to trimming and J lost 10 bases, with 13 bases between them. CDR3 amino acids: CASTTEGGAFF. The DNA of the CDR3 is TGTGCCAGTACGACAGAAGGGGGAGCTTTCTTT.

The V gene is TRBV5-6, the J gene TRBJ2-3, with 11 bases fitting TRBD1. The CDR3 has 14 amino acids. V dropped 7 bases and J dropped 3; count of bases not matched to a gene: 4. Germline CDR1 SGHDT, CDR2 YYEEEE. CDR3 nucleotides: TGTGCCAGCGGACGGGACAGGGGGACAGATACGCAGTATTTT. Encoded protein: CASGRDRGTDTQYF. Using reference TRBV5-6 and TRBJ2-3 for the parts outside the CDR3, the full variable domain is DAGVTQSPTHLIKTRGQQVTLRCSPKSGHDTVSWYQQALGQGPQFIFQYYEEEERQRGNFPDRFSGHQFPNYSSELNVNALLLGDSALYLCASGRDRGTDTQYFGPGTRLTVL.

The rearrangement joins TRBV7-8 to TRBJ2-1, with D perhaps TRBD2 (7 bases). The CDR3 covers 14 residues. V was shortened by 8 bases and J by 3 bases, with 14 bases between the two germline ends. Germline CDR1 is SGHVS and CDR2 is FQNEAQ. The CDR3 bases are TGTGCCAGCGGCCGGGGGGCCAACTACAATGAGCAGTTCTTC. This encodes CASGRGANYNEQFF.